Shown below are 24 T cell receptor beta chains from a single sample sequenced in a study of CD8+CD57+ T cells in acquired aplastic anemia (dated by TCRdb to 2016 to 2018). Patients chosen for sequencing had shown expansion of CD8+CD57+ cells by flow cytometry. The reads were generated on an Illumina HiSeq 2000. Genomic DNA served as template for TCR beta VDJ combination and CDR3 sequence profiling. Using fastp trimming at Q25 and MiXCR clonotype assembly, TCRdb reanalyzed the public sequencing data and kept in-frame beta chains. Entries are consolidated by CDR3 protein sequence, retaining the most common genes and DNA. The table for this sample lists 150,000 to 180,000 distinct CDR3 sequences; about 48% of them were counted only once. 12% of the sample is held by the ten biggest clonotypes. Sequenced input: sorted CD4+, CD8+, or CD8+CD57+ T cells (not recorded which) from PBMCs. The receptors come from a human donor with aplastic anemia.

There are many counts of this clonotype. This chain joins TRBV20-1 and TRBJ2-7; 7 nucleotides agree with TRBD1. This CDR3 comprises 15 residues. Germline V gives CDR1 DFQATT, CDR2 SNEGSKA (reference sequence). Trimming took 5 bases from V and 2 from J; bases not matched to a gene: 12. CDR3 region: CSASKAGTEPYEQYF. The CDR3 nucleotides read TGCAGTGCTTCAAAAGCCGGGACAGAGCCCTACGAGCAGTACTTC.

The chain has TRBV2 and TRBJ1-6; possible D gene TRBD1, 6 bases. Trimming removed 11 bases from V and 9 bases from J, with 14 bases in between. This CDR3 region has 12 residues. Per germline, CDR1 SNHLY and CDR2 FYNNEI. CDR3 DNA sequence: TGTGCCTCCTCAAGGGGGGTTTCACCCCTCCACTTT. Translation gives CASSRGVSPLHF. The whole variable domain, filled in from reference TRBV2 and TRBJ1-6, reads EPEVTQTPSHQVTQMGQEVILRCVPISNHLYFYWYRQILGQKVEFLVSFYNNEISEKSEIFDDQFSVERPDGSNFTLKIRSTKLEDSAMYFCASSRGVSPLHFGNGTRLTVT.

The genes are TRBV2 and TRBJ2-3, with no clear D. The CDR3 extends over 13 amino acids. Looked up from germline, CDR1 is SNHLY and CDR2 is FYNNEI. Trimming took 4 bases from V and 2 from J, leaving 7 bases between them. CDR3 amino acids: CASSGRVTDTQYF. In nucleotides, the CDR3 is TGTGCCAGCAGTGGTAGAGTCACAGATACGCAGTATTTT.

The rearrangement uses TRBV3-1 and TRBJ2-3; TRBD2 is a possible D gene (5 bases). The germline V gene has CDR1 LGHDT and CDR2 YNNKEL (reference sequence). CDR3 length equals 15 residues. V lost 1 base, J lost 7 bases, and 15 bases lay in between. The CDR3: CASSQGGLGENTQYF. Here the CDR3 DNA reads TGTGCCAGCAGCCAAGGGGGTCTGGGAGAGAATACGCAGTATTTT.

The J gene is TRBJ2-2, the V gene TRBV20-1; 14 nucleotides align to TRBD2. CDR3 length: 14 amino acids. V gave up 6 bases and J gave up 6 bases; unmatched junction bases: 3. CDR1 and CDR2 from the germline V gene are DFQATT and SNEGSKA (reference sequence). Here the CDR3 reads CSALTSGRAGELFF. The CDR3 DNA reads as TGCAGTGCGTTGACTAGCGGGAGGGCCGGGGAGCTGTTTTTT.

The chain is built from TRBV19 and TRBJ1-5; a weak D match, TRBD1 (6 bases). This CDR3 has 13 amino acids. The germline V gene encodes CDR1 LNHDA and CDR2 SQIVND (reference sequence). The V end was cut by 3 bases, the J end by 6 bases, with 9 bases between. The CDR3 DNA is TGTGCCAGTAGTATGTCAGGGGTTCAGCCCCAGCATTTT. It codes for CASSMSGVQPQHF.

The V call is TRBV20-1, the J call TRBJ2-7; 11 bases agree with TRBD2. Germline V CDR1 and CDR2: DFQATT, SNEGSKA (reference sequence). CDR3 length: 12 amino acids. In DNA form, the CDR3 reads TGCAGGACTAGCGGGGACACCTACGAGCAGTACTTC. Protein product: CRTSGDTYEQYF.

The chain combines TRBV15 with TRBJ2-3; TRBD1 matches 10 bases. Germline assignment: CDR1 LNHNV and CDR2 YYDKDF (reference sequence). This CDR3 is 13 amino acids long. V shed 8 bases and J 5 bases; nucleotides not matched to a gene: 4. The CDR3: CATGTGERDTQYF. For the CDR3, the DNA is TGTGCCACCGGGACAGGGGAACGAGATACGCAGTATTTT.

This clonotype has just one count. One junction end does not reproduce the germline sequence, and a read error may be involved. The CDR3 region is CASSIETGRSYVQYF. Here the CDR3 DNA reads TGTGCCAGTAGTATAGAGACAGGACGCTCCTACGTGCAGTACTTC. This chain joins TRBV19 and TRBJ2-7; D may be TRBD1 (6 bases). CDR1 and CDR2 (germline): LNHDA, SQIVND (reference sequence). CDR3 length: 15 residues.

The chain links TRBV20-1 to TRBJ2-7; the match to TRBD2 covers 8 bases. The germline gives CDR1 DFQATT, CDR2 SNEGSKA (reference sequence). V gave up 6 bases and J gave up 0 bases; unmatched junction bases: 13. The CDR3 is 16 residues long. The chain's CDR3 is CSASSFGGTSSYEQYF. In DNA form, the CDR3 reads TGCAGTGCCAGCTCCTTCGGGGGGACTAGCTCCTACGAGCAGTACTTC.

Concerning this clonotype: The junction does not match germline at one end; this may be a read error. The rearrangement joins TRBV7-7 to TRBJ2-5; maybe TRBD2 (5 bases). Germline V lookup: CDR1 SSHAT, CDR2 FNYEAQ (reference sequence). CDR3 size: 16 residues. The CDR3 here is CASSPGRAGSQEIQYF. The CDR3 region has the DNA TGTGCTAGCAGCCCCGGCCGTGCGGGCTCACAAGAGATCCAGTACTTC.

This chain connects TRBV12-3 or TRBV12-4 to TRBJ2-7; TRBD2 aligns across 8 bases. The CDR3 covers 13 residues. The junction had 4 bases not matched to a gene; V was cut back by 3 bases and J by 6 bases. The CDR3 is CASSLSGGGEQYF. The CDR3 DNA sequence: TGTGCCAGCAGTTTGAGCGGGGGAGGCGAGCAGTACTTC.

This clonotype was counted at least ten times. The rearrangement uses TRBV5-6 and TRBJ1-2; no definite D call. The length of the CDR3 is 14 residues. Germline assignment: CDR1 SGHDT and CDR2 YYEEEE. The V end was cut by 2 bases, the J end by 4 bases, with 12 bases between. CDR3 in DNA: TGTGCCAGCAGCTTAAGCCAGTCAGGCTATGGCTACACCTTC. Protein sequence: CASSLSQSGYGYTF.

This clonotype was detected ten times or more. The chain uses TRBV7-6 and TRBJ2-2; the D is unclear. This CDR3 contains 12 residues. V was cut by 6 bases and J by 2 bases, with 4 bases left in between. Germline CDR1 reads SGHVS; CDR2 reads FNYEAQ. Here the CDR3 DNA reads TGTGCCAGCAGTTACAACACCGGGGAGCTGTTTTTT. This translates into CASSYNTGELFF.

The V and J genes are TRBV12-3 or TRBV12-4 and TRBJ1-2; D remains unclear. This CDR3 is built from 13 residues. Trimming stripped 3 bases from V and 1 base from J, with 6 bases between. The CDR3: CASSLTDNYGYTF. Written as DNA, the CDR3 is TGTGCCAGCAGTTTGACGGATAACTATGGCTACACCTTC.

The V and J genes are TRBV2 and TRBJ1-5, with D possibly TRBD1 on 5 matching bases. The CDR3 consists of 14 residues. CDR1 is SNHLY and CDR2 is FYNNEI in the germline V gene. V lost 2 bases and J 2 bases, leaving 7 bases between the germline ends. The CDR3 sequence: CASSEQGGNQPQHF. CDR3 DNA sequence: TGTGCCAGCAGTGAACAGGGCGGCAATCAGCCCCAGCATTTT.

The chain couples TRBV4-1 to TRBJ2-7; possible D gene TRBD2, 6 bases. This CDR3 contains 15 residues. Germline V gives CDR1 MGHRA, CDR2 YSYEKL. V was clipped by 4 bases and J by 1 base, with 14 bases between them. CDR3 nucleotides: TGCGCCAGCAGCCCTGATGGGGGGTTTTCCTACGAGCAGTACTTC. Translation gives CASSPDGGFSYEQYF.

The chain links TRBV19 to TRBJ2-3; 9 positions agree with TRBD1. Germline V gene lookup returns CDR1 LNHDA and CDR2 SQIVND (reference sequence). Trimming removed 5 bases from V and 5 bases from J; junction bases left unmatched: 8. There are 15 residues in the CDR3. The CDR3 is CASSEQGAQGDTQYF. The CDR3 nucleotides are TGTGCCAGTAGTGAACAGGGGGCGCAAGGAGATACGCAGTATTTT.

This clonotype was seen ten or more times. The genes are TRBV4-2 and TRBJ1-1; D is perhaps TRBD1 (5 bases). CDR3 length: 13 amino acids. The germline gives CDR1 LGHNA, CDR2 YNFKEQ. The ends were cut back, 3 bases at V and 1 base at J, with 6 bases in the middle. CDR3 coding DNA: TGTGCCAGCAGCCAGGGGGGGAACACTGAAGCTTTCTTT. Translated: CASSQGGNTEAFF.

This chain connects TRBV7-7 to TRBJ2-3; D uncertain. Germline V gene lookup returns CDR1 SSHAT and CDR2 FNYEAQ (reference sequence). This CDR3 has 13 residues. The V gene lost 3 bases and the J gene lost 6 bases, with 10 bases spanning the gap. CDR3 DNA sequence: TGTGCCAGCAGCTTGAGTCTGGTGGATACGCAGTATTTT. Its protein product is CASSLSLVDTQYF.

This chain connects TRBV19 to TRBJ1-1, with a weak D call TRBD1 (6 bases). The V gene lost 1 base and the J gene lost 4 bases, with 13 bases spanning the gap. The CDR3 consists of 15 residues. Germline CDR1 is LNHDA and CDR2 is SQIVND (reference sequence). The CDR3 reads CASSIGEGGGTEAFF. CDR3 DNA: TGTGCCAGTAGTATAGGGGAGGGGGGCGGCACTGAAGCTTTCTTT.

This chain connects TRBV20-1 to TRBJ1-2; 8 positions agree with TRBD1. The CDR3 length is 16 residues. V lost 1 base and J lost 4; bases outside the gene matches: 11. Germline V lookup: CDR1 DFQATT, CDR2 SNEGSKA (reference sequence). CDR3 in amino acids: CSARVTTGQEFYGYTF. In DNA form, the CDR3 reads TGCAGTGCTAGAGTTACGACGGGACAGGAATTCTATGGCTACACCTTC.

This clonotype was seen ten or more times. DNA for the CDR3: TGTGCCAGCAGCTCCCGGGACAGATCCTACGAGCAGTACTTC. The encoded protein is CASSSRDRSYEQYF. The chain uses TRBV11-3 and TRBJ2-7, with 7 bases matching TRBD1. The junction had 4 bases not matched to a gene; V was cut back by 4 bases and J by 1 base. The CDR3 is 14 residues long. CDR1 SGHNT and CDR2 YENEEA come from the germline V gene.

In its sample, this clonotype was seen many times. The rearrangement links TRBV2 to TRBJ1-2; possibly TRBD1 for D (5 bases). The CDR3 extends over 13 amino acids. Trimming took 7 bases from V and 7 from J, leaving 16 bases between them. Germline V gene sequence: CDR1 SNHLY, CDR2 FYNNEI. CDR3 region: CASTLTVWSGYTF. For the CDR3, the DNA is TGTGCCAGCACTCTGACAGTTTGGAGTGGCTACACCTTC.